One and the same sample provided the 7 T cell receptor beta chains below, sequenced in a study of blood T cell repertoires in COVID-19. Using immunoSEQ multiplex PCR, the repertoire was profiled, and TCRdb retains in-frame clones only, with some absent. The table lists 410,000 or so clones, 75% to 90% of them singletons, with approximately 1.5% in the top ten. Sequencing used peripheral blood. The receptors derive from a woman aged 40-49 years with COVID-19, enrolled during active disease.

The J gene is TRBJ1-4, the V gene TRBV7-9; the D is unclear. Trimming removed 0 bases from V and 8 bases from J, with 4 bases in between. This CDR3 is 12 amino acids long. Looked up from germline, CDR1 is SEHNR and CDR2 is FQNEAQ (reference sequence). The CDR3 DNA reads TGTGCCAGCAGCTTAGCCCAGGAAAAACTGTTTTTT. It yields the protein CASSLAQEKLFF.

The chain carries TRBV19 and TRBJ1-5; 8 nucleotides line up with TRBD1. The CDR3 is 15 amino acids. V lost 5 bases, J lost 3 bases, and 6 bases stayed unmatched. Germline CDR1 LNHDA, CDR2 SQIVND (reference sequence). The CDR3 here is CASSARTGFNQPQHF. CDR3 sequence (DNA): TGTGCCAGTAGTGCGCGGACAGGGTTCAATCAGCCCCAGCATTTT.

V usage is TRBV3-1 (or the pseudogene TRBV3-2) and J usage is TRBJ1-1, with TRBD1 as a possible D gene (6 bases). V lost 0 bases and J lost 5, with 13 bases in between. The germline CDR1 and CDR2 sequences are LGHDT and YNNKEL (reference sequence). This CDR3 contains 15 residues. CDR3 in DNA: TGTGCCAGCAGCCAAGAATACCGAGGGGGAACTGAAGCTTTCTTT. It specifies CASSQEYRGGTEAFF.

The chain employs TRBV3-1 (or the pseudogene TRBV3-2) and TRBJ2-3, with D perhaps TRBD1 (6 bases). The CDR3 totals 14 residues. Deletions cut 5 bases from V and 5 bases from J, with 14 bases between. Germline values: CDR1 LGHDT, CDR2 YNNKEL (reference sequence). CDR3 protein: CASSGGGAIDTQYF. The CDR3 region has the DNA TGTGCCAGCAGCGGTGGGGGCGCGATAGATACGCAGTATTTT.

The V gene is TRBV6-5, the J gene TRBJ2-1, with 7 bases identical to TRBD1. The CDR3 has 15 residues. Germline CDR1 is MNHEY and CDR2 is SVGAGI. With 2 bases clipped from V and 0 bases from J, the junction kept 1 base outside the gene matches. CDR3 nucleotide sequence: TGTGCCAGCAGTTACGACAGGGTCTCCTACAATGAGCAGTTCTTC. Amino acids: CASSYDRVSYNEQFF.

This rearrangement joins TRBV19 to TRBJ2-7; a possible D gene is TRBD1 (5 bases). V was cut by 1 base and J by 2 bases, with 12 bases left in between. CDR1 and CDR2 (germline): LNHDA, SQIVND (reference sequence). CDR3 length: 15 amino acids. CDR3 bases: TGTGCCAGTAGTATAGGGGGATCAGGGACCTACGAGCAGTACTTC. Its translation: CASSIGGSGTYEQYF.

The chain carries TRBV6-4 and TRBJ2-1; D possibly corresponds to TRBD1 (6 bases). The CDR3 runs to 13 residues. Trimming pared 5 bases from V and 6 bases from J, leaving 11 bases between. Germline V gene lookup returns CDR1 MRHNA and CDR2 SNTAGT. CDR3 loop: CASSREGGNEQFF. The CDR3 nucleotides read TGTGCCAGCAGTCGAGAAGGGGGCAATGAGCAGTTCTTC.